The 29 T cell receptor beta chains reported below all come from one sample, sequenced in a study of T cells and Merkel cell carcinoma outcomes. Measured with immunoSEQ multiplex PCR; TCRdb has only the in-frame clones, and not every one. The sample carries about 4,200 clones, 92% recorded once. The sequenced sample consisted of tumor tissue from Merkel cell carcinoma. These receptors originate from a human donor with Merkel cell carcinoma.

The chain combines TRBV7-9 with TRBJ1-6, with 8 bases aligning to TRBD1. The V segment lost 5 bases and the J segment 10 bases; nucleotides outside the gene matches: 13. The CDR3 has 16 amino acids. Germline assignment: CDR1 SEHNR and CDR2 FQNEAQ (reference sequence). The CDR3 here is CASSQPGTGLVSPLHF. The CDR3 coding sequence is TGTGCCAGCAGCCAACCAGGGACAGGTCTAGTGTCACCCCTCCACTTT.

The chain is built from TRBV4-2 and TRBJ1-3, with D perhaps TRBD1 (5 bases). Trimming removed 0 bases from V and 2 bases from J, with 8 bases in between. The germline V gene encodes CDR1 LGHNA and CDR2 YNFKEQ. This CDR3 contains 15 residues. The DNA for the CDR3 is TGTGCCAGCAGCCAAGATAGGGGAGCTGGAAACACCATATATTTT. Residues: CASSQDRGAGNTIYF.

The chain joins TRBV6-6 to TRBJ1-1; no definite D call. The CDR3 covers 11 residues. Germline assignment: CDR1 MNHNY and CDR2 SVGAGI (reference sequence). V lost 8 bases, J lost 5 bases, and 9 bases lay in between. The CDR3 DNA reads TGTGCCAGCCGATTCGAAACTGAAGCTTTCTTT. Translated: CASRFETEAFF.

This clone was seen a single time. The V gene is TRBV28, the J gene TRBJ1-5; perhaps TRBD1 as D (6 bases). The CDR3 spans 13 residues. Germline V gene data show CDR1 as MDHEN and CDR2 as SYDVKM. V lost 6 bases, J lost 7 bases, and 13 bases lay in between. In DNA form, the CDR3 reads TGTGCCAGCAGCACAGGGTTCAGGCAGCCCCAGCATTTT. Amino acids: CASSTGFRQPQHF.

The chain combines TRBV11-2 with TRBJ2-1; 7 bases line up with TRBD1. CDR3 length equals 13 residues. The V gene's germline CDR1 is SGHAT and CDR2 FQNNGV. The junction had 8 bases not matched to a gene; V was cut back by 1 base and J by 14 bases. CDR3 sequence reads: CASSLVVRGGEFF. The CDR3 nucleotides read TGTGCCAGCAGCTTAGTAGTTAGAGGGGGCGAGTTCTTC.

The chain links TRBV29-1 to TRBJ1-2; D is possibly TRBD1 (6 bases). This CDR3 spans 13 amino acids. Germline values: CDR1 SQVTM, CDR2 ANQGSEA. The V and J ends lost 3 bases and 8 bases respectively, with 16 bases between them. As DNA, the CDR3 is TGCAGCGTTGAGCGGGGGGGCGGGTCCGGCTACACCTTC. Protein sequence: CSVERGGGSGYTF.

The chain recombines TRBV27 with TRBJ2-1; D is uncertain. Germline CDR1 is MNHEY and CDR2 is SMNVEV (reference sequence). This CDR3 comprises 16 residues. Between the trimmed V and J ends, which lost 3 bases and 4 bases, there was a span of 16 bases. The DNA of the CDR3 is TGTGCCAGCAGTTTGAATTGGGCTAGTCTTTACAATGAGCAGTTCTTC. It codes for CASSLNWASLYNEQFF.

This chain joins TRBV5-1 and TRBJ1-1, with D maybe TRBD1 (6 bases). Germline CDR1 SGHRS, CDR2 YFSETQ. Deletions cut 4 bases from V and 1 base from J, with 11 bases between. The CDR3 has 14 amino acids. CDR3 DNA sequence: TGCGCCAGCAGCCAAGGACAGCGGAACACTGAAGCTTTCTTT. Amino acid sequence: CASSQGQRNTEAFF. The complete variable domain, with remaining parts taken from reference TRBV5-1 and TRBJ1-1, reads KAGVTQTPRYLIKTRGQQVTLSCSPISGHRSVSWYQQTPGQGLQFLFEYFSETQRNKGNFPGRFSGRQFSNSRSEMNVSTLELGDSALYLCASSQGQRNTEAFFGQGTRLTVV.

The chain combines TRBV11-3 with TRBJ2-1; 8 nucleotides line up with TRBD2. Per germline, CDR1 SGHNT and CDR2 YENEEA. Germline trimming cut 3 bases from V and 5 bases from J; bases unmatched to any gene: 3. This CDR3 has 14 amino acids. The CDR3 nucleotides are TGTGCCAGCAGCTTCGGACTAGCCAACAATGAGCAGTTCTTC. This sequence encodes CASSFGLANNEQFF. The whole variable domain, remainder taken from reference TRBV11-3 and TRBJ2-1, is EAGVVQSPRYKIIEKKQPVAFWCNPISGHNTLYWYLQNLGQGPELLIRYENEEAVDDSQLPKDRFSAERLKGVDSTLKIQPAELGDSAVYLCASSFGLANNEQFFGPGTRLTVL.

The chain combines TRBV19 with TRBJ2-2, with D uncertain. Germline V CDR1 and CDR2: LNHDA, SQIVND (reference sequence). The CDR3 extends over 16 amino acids. V was trimmed by 5 bases and J by 3 bases, leaving 16 bases between them. CDR3 sequence: CASSSRAPPHTGELFF. The CDR3 region has the DNA TGTGCCAGTAGTTCAAGGGCCCCTCCACACACCGGGGAGCTGTTTTTT.

This chain uses TRBV15 with TRBJ2-7; D remains unclear. CDR3 length: 15 amino acids. The germline V gene encodes CDR1 LNHNV and CDR2 YYDKDF (reference sequence). V was cut by 5 bases and J by 0 bases, with 14 bases left in between. This CDR3 reads CATSPLGRDSYEQYF. CDR3 DNA sequence: TGTGCCACCAGCCCGCTAGGACGTGACTCCTACGAGCAGTACTTC.

This clone showed up just once. The V and J genes are TRBV18 and TRBJ1-4; perhaps TRBD1 as D (5 bases). The CDR3 contains 14 residues. Germline V gene data show CDR1 as KGHSH and CDR2 as LQKENI. The ends were cut back, 5 bases at V and 4 bases at J, with 11 bases in the middle. CDR3 sequence (DNA): TGTGCCAGCTCAACCGGGACCTATAATGAAAAACTGTTTTTT. Residues: CASSTGTYNEKLFF. The full variable domain, completed using reference TRBV18 and TRBJ1-4, is NAGVMQNPRHLVRRRGQEARLRCSPMKGHSHVYWYRQLPEEGLKFMVYLQKENIIDESGMPKERFSAEFPKEGPSILRIQQVVRGDSAAYFCASSTGTYNEKLFFGSGTQLSVL.

This clone was detected only once. The V call is TRBV15, the J call TRBJ1-5; D gene unclear. Germline V gene sequence: CDR1 LNHNV, CDR2 YYDKDF (reference sequence). V shed 3 bases and J shed 4 bases, with 10 bases lying between them. The CDR3 is made up of 14 amino acids. This CDR3 is CATSSAQPNQPQHF. CDR3 nucleotide sequence: TGTGCCACCAGCAGTGCCCAGCCTAATCAGCCCCAGCATTTT.

The V call is TRBV19, the J call TRBJ1-1; D is unresolved. V was cut by 5 bases and J by 4 bases, with 11 bases left in between. The V gene's germline CDR1 is LNHDA and CDR2 SQIVND (reference sequence). The CDR3 is 13 amino acids. The CDR3 bases are TGTGCCAGTAGTTTCCGACGGGGCACTGAAGCTTTCTTT. It specifies CASSFRRGTEAFF.

The chain employs TRBV10-2 and TRBJ2-2; D is possibly TRBD2 (7 bases). V lost 7 bases and J 5 bases, leaving 17 bases between the germline ends. From germline, CDR1 is WSHSY and CDR2 SAAADI. CDR3 length: 15 residues. The CDR3 DNA is TGCGCCAGCACTGGGGGGGGCGCGCGGACCGGGGAGCTGTTTTTT. Protein product: CASTGGGARTGELFF.

This clone appeared once. The V and J genes are TRBV10-3 and TRBJ2-2; TRBD2 might be the D (6 bases). Germline CDR1 and CDR2: ENHRY and SYGVKD. V lost 3 bases to trimming and J lost 3 bases, with 8 bases between them. CDR3 length equals 14 residues. CDR3 DNA: TGTGCCATCAGTGATTGGGAGGACACCGGGGAGCTGTTTTTT. This codes for CAISDWEDTGELFF.

V gene TRBV10-3 combines with J gene TRBJ1-2; D possibly corresponds to TRBD1 (5 bases). This CDR3 is 15 amino acids long. Germline V gene data show CDR1 as ENHRY and CDR2 as SYGVKD. Trimming removed 3 bases at V and 4 bases at J, with 15 bases between. CDR3 loop: CAISDFSGHLYGYTF. CDR3 nucleotides: TGTGCCATCAGTGACTTTTCCGGACACCTCTATGGCTACACCTTC.

V usage is TRBV6-6 and J usage is TRBJ2-4; D unresolved. The CDR3 consists of 15 residues. CDR1 is MNHNY, CDR2 SVGAGI, per germline (reference sequence). The V end lost 3 bases, the J end lost 1 base, and 10 bases lay between the germline ends. CDR3 sequence (DNA): TGTGCCAGCAGTTATGAGGCAGAGGCCAAAAACATTCAGTACTTC. It translates to CASSYEAEAKNIQYF.

The CDR3 DNA sequence: TGTGCCAGCTCACCACCTGGGGGGCTAGGCTACGAGCAGTACTTC. Its translation: CASSPPGGLGYEQYF. The chain uses TRBV18 and TRBJ2-7; either TRBD1 or TRBD2 may supply D (6 bases each). V was cut by 0 bases and J by 3 bases, with 12 bases left in between. CDR3 size: 15 residues. The germline CDR1 and CDR2 sequences are KGHSH and LQKENI.

The chain combines TRBV6-5 with TRBJ2-7; 8 nucleotides align to TRBD1. Per the germline V gene, CDR1 is MNHEY and CDR2 is SVGAGI. The CDR3 has 15 residues. V lost 5 bases, J lost 5 bases, and 11 bases stayed unmatched. DNA for the CDR3: TGTGCCAGCAGTATCGCTGGACAGGGATGGGACGAGCAGTACTTC. Translating gives CASSIAGQGWDEQYF.

This clone was found once. The chain joins TRBV19 to TRBJ2-7; no clear D. The CDR3 is 12 amino acids. Per the germline V gene, CDR1 is LNHDA and CDR2 is SQIVND (reference sequence). The ends were cut back, 3 bases at V and 3 bases at J, with 6 bases in the middle. The CDR3 here is CASSINNYEQYF. Here the CDR3 DNA reads TGTGCCAGTAGTATCAACAACTACGAGCAGTACTTC.

The chain combines TRBV7-9 with TRBJ2-2, with a tentative D call TRBD2 (6 bases). The CDR3 length is 15 residues. The germline V and J ends were trimmed by 6 bases and 0 bases, with 11 bases remaining between them. The V gene's germline CDR1 is SEHNR and CDR2 FQNEAQ (reference sequence). This chain's CDR3 is CASSEEGTNTGELFF. DNA for the CDR3: TGTGCCAGCAGTGAGGAGGGGACGAACACCGGGGAGCTGTTTTTT.

The rearrangement links TRBV6-5 to TRBJ2-2, with TRBD1 matching 9 bases. Trimming cost V 6 bases and J 1 base; bases outside gene matches: 0. This CDR3 contains 14 residues. Germline lookup yields CDR1 MNHEY and CDR2 SVGAGI. The CDR3 DNA reads TGTGCCAGCAGGGGACAGGGGAACACCGGGGAGCTGTTTTTT. Translation gives CASRGQGNTGELFF.

This sequence joins TRBV2 and TRBJ1-5; D is ambiguous. Per the germline V gene, CDR1 is SNHLY and CDR2 is FYNNEI. The CDR3 is 11 amino acids. Trimming took 2 bases from V and 13 from J, leaving 9 bases between them. The CDR3 sequence: CASSETVRQHF. CDR3 DNA sequence: TGTGCCAGCAGTGAAACGGTGCGACAGCATTTT. The entire variable domain, with the rest obtained from reference TRBV2 and TRBJ1-5, is as follows: EPEVTQTPSHQVTQMGQEVILRCVPISNHLYFYWYRQILGQKVEFLVSFYNNEISEKSEIFDDQFSVERPDGSNFTLKIRSTKLEDSAMYFCASSETVRQHFGDGTRLSIL.

The chain joins TRBV4-1 to TRBJ1-2; no firm D call. Germline loops: CDR1 MGHRA, CDR2 YSYEKL. Deletions cut 1 base from V and 8 bases from J, with 11 bases between. This CDR3 is built from 13 residues. CDR3 in DNA: TGCGCCAGCAGCCAAGTTTCGGCGGGGGGCTACACCTTC. It is translated as CASSQVSAGGYTF.

The CDR3 loop reads CASSLGRGSYEQYF. The CDR3 DNA reads TGTGCCAGCAGCTTGGGGAGGGGCTCCTACGAGCAGTACTTC. The chain carries TRBV5-4 and TRBJ2-7, with a possible D match to TRBD2 (6 bases). This CDR3 spans 14 amino acids. Germline CDR1 and CDR2: SGHNT and YYREEE (reference sequence). Trimming left V 0 bases short and J 0 bases short, with 7 bases between. The full variable domain, rest sourced from reference TRBV5-4 and TRBJ2-7, is ETGVTQSPTHLIKTRGQQVTLRCSSQSGHNTVSWYQQALGQGPQFIFQYYREEENGRGNFPPRFSGLQFPNYSSELNVNALELDDSALYLCASSLGRGSYEQYFGPGTRLTVT.

The chain has TRBV7-3 and TRBJ1-1; D is uncertain. Per the germline V gene, CDR1 is SGHTA and CDR2 is FQGTGA. V was trimmed by 2 bases and J by 4 bases, leaving 11 bases between them. The CDR3 extends over 14 amino acids. CDR3 sequence: CASSLSGSGTEAFF. CDR3 DNA sequence: TGTGCCAGCAGCTTATCCGGTTCGGGCACTGAAGCTTTCTTT. The variable domain in full, with the rest retrieved from reference TRBV7-3 and TRBJ1-1, is GAGVSQTPSNKVTEKGKYVELRCDPISGHTALYWYRQSLGQGPEFLIYFQGTGAADDSGLPNDRFFAVRPEGSVSTLKIQRTERGDSAVYLCASSLSGSGTEAFFGQGTRLTVV.

V and J are TRBV7-9 and TRBJ2-1; 7 nucleotides agree with TRBD1. With V trimmed by 1 base and J by 1 base, 4 bases remained unmatched. This CDR3 contains 16 residues. Germline V lookup: CDR1 SEHNR, CDR2 FQNEAQ (reference sequence). The DNA for the CDR3 is TGTGCCAGCAGCTTAGACAGGGGCTTTTCCTACAATGAGCAGTTCTTC. It yields the protein CASSLDRGFSYNEQFF.

The V gene is TRBV2, the J gene TRBJ2-7; 7 bases agree with TRBD2. Germline lookup yields CDR1 SNHLY and CDR2 FYNNEI. V lost 6 bases, J lost 0 bases, and 20 bases stayed unmatched. This CDR3 region has 19 residues. The CDR3 protein is CASRPNTGLTGLSSYEQYF. The DNA of the CDR3 is TGTGCCAGCAGGCCCAACACGGGACTAACGGGGTTGAGCTCCTACGAGCAGTACTTC.